These T cell receptor beta chains were read from a single sample in a study of CD4 T cells in relation to SARS-CoV-2 and coronaviruses. Generated by immunoSEQ multiplex PCR, the TCRdb table keeps only in-frame clones and is missing some. The data hold around 29,000 clones, with less than 85% observed a single time. Their antigens remain unidentified. Sequencing was carried out using CD4+ T cells from PBMCs, cultured in vitro. These receptors came from a human donor in good health. CDR3s include the opening cysteine and the closing phenylalanine or tryptophan. Each record gives: V gene, clone size, J gene, D gene, CDR3 protein, CDR3 DNA. D genes are given only for firm matches. Not all rows give a size; the values are once, few, many and, for expanded clones, a class.

TRBV4-1,few,TRBJ1-1,NA,CASSQVIHGLGNTEAFF,TGCGCCAGCAGCCAAGTTATCCACGGGTTGGGGAACACTGAAGCTTTCTTT
TRBV18,NA,TRBJ2-5,NA,CASSRRLGQETQYF,TGTGCCAGCTCGCGCAGACTAGGTCAAGAGACCCAGTACTTC
TRBV10-3,NA,TRBJ1-3,NA,CAISESGGRSGNTIYF,TGTGCCATCAGTGAGTCAGGAGGGCGCTCTGGAAACACCATATATTTT
TRBV2,NA,TRBJ1-2,NA,CASSATAGDGYTF,TGTGCCAGCAGTGCAACTGCAGGGGATGGCTACACCTTC
TRBV5-1,NA,TRBJ2-2,TRBD2,CASSFTSGTTGELFF,TGCGCCAGCAGTTTTACTAGCGGAACCACCGGGGAGCTGTTTTTT
TRBV6-5,once,TRBJ2-7,TRBD1,CAVQGAPYEQYF,TGTGCCGTACAGGGGGCCCCCTACGAGCAGTACTTC
TRBV19,NA,TRBJ2-3,NA,CASSLRAASTDTQYF,TGTGCCAGTAGTCTGCGCGCGGCCAGCACAGATACGCAGTATTTT
TRBV18,NA,TRBJ1-5,NA,CASSETGPLSNQPQHF,TGTGCCAGCTCAGAGACAGGCCCACTTAGCAATCAGCCCCAGCATTTT
TRBV7-2,NA,TRBJ2-5,TRBD1,CASSSPPWTGVGETQYF,TGTGCCAGCAGCTCCCCCCCTTGGACAGGGGTGGGGGAGACCCAGTACTTC
TRBV7-9,NA,TRBJ1-5,NA,CASSPGQPNQPQHF,TGTGCCAGCAGCCCCGGACAGCCCAATCAGCCCCAGCATTTT
TRBV10-3,once,TRBJ1-1,NA,CATVGTEAFF,TGTGCCACGGTGGGCACTGAAGCTTTCTTT
TRBV10-2,NA,TRBJ2-3,TRBD2,CASSGSGTSGGRGDTQYF,TGCGCCAGCAGTGGTTCCGGGACTAGCGGGGGGCGGGGAGATACGCAGTATTTT
TRBV7-9,NA,TRBJ2-7,NA,CASSLLPYEQYF,TGTGCCAGCAGCTTATTGCCCTACGAGCAGTACTTC
TRBV5-1,few,TRBJ2-7,TRBD1,CASSGTGFGEQYF,TGCGCCAGCAGCGGGACAGGGTTTGGGGAGCAGTACTTC
TRBV24-1,NA,TRBJ2-7,NA,CATSDFCTGTIYEQYF,TGTGCCACCAGTGATTTTTGCACAGGGACTATCTACGAGCAGTACTTC
TRBV11-2,NA,TRBJ1-1,TRBD1,CASSHGQGGTEAFF,TGTGCCAGCAGCCATGGACAGGGGGGCACTGAAGCTTTCTTT
TRBV21-1,NA,TRBJ1-5,NA,CASSKGVPPDQPQHF,TGTGCCAGCAGCAAAGGGGTTCCACCGGATCAGCCCCAGCATTTT
TRBV4-1,NA,TRBJ1-1,TRBD1,CASSQSRGQGGTEAFF,TGCGCCAGCAGCCAATCCAGAGGACAGGGAGGCACTGAAGCTTTCTTT
TRBV19,few,TRBJ1-5,NA,CASSIGQVDQPQHF,TGTGCCAGTAGTATTGGTCAGGTTGATCAGCCCCAGCATTTT
TRBV7-9,NA,TRBJ2-3,TRBD1,CASSEGQGSDTQYF,TGTGCCAGCAGCGAGGGACAGGGTTCAGATACGCAGTATTTT
TRBV27,NA,TRBJ1-1,NA,CASQHRSTLNTEAFF,TGTGCCAGCCAACACCGCTCGACACTGAACACTGAAGCTTTCTTT
TRBV5-6,NA,TRBJ2-3,TRBD1,CASSDGQGTDTQYF,TGTGCCAGCAGTGATGGACAGGGCACAGATACGCAGTATTTT
TRBV12-3/TRBV12-4,NA,TRBJ1-6,TRBD1,CASSRTGGPLHF,TGTGCCAGCAGTCGGACAGGAGGTCCCCTCCACTTT
TRBV18,NA,TRBJ1-5,TRBD1,CASSPGTGFGQPQHF,TGTGCCAGCTCACCAGGGACAGGGTTCGGGCAGCCCCAGCATTTT
TRBV3-1/TRBV3-2,NA,TRBJ2-1,TRBD2,CASSPTSGSIYFGYNEQFF,TGTGCCAGCAGCCCGACTAGCGGGAGTATATATTTCGGCTACAATGAGCAGTTCTTC
TRBV6-6,once,TRBJ1-5,TRBD1,CASSPTGGWDQPQHF,TGTGCCAGCAGCCCGACAGGGGGCTGGGATCAGCCCCAGCATTTT
TRBV7-9,few,TRBJ2-1,TRBD2,CASSRTRTSGDPYNEQFF,TGTGCCAGCAGCCGAACCAGGACTAGCGGGGACCCTTACAATGAGCAGTTCTTC
TRBV6-2/TRBV6-3,NA,TRBJ2-3,NA,CASSMGPLDRTDTQYF,TGTGCCAGCAGCATGGGACCCTTAGACCGGACAGATACGCAGTATTTT
TRBV19,medium-sized,TRBJ2-7,TRBD1,CASSPQGLDEQYF,TGTGCCAGTAGTCCACAGGGGCTGGACGAGCAGTACTTC
TRBV6-1,NA,TRBJ1-1,NA,CASSARDLRRNTEAFF,TGTGCCAGCAGTGCCCGGGACCTGAGGAGGAACACTGAAGCTTTCTTT
TRBV9,NA,TRBJ2-3,NA,CASSVLGGLSTDTQYF,TGTGCCAGCAGCGTATTAGGGGGGCTGAGCACAGATACGCAGTATTTT
TRBV4-3,NA,TRBJ2-3,TRBD1,CASSHRQGPTDTQYF,TGCGCCAGCAGCCACAGACAGGGGCCAACAGATACGCAGTATTTT
TRBV30,once,TRBJ2-5,TRBD2,CAWSVLAGGPGQETQYF,TGTGCCTGGAGTGTACTAGCGGGAGGGCCGGGACAAGAGACCCAGTACTTC
TRBV3-1/TRBV3-2,NA,TRBJ2-5,NA,CASSQNGGTSTQYF,TGTGCCAGCAGCCAAAATGGAGGGACAAGTACCCAGTACTTC
TRBV2,NA,TRBJ1-4,TRBD1,CASSPDRGRLEKLFF,TGTGCCAGCAGTCCCGACAGGGGGCGGTTGGAAAAACTGTTTTTT
TRBV7-6,NA,TRBJ1-4,NA,CASSKVPTTNEKLFF,TGTGCCAGCAGCAAAGTCCCTACAACTAATGAAAAACTGTTTTTT
TRBV4-3,NA,TRBJ1-3,NA,CASSPLIPYSGNTIYF,TGCGCCAGCAGCCCCCTCATCCCCTACTCTGGAAACACCATATATTTT
TRBV5-1,NA,TRBJ2-1,NA,CASSLSAGLVEQFF,TGCGCCAGCAGCTTGTCGGCTGGTTTGGTGGAGCAGTTCTTC
TRBV7-2,NA,TRBJ2-1,NA,CASSPGVRTPLYNEQFF,TGTGCCAGCAGCCCCGGGGTCCGGACACCTCTATACAATGAGCAGTTCTTC
TRBV9,once,TRBJ1-1,NA,CASSVAGAGMNTEAFF,TGTGCCAGCAGCGTAGCAGGGGCTGGGATGAACACTGAAGCTTTCTTT
TRBV2,NA,TRBJ1-3,TRBD1,CASSYRGEGNTIYF,TGTGCCAGCAGTTACAGGGGTGAAGGAAACACCATATATTTT
TRBV4-3,once,TRBJ2-2,TRBD1,CASSQATGGMFF,TGCGCCAGCAGCCAAGCTACAGGGGGGATGTTTTTT
TRBV7-6,NA,TRBJ2-1,TRBD2,CASSLGLAGGPYNEQFF,TGTGCCAGCAGCTTAGGACTAGCGGGGGGGCCCTACAATGAGCAGTTCTTC
TRBV7-3,NA,TRBJ2-1,TRBD2,CASSPRTSGEQFF,TGTGCCAGCAGCCCCCGGACTAGCGGTGAGCAGTTCTTC
TRBV30,NA,TRBJ2-3,NA,CAWSVQTDTQYF,TGTGCCTGGAGTGTACAGACAGATACGCAGTATTTT
TRBV19,once,TRBJ2-3,NA,CASSPSRGATDTQYF,TGTGCCAGTAGCCCATCCCGGGGGGCTACAGATACGCAGTATTTT
TRBV14,NA,TRBJ2-1,TRBD2,CASSPWTSGANEQFF,TGTGCCAGCAGCCCCTGGACTAGCGGGGCTAATGAGCAGTTCTTC
TRBV11-3,NA,TRBJ2-1,NA,CASSVRGAGYNEQFF,TGTGCCAGCAGCGTACGGGGGGCAGGCTACAATGAGCAGTTCTTC
TRBV6-5,NA,TRBJ2-1,TRBD2,CASTPSARGEQFF,TGTGCCAGCACCCCCAGCGCGCGGGGGGAGCAGTTCTTC
TRBV6-1,NA,TRBJ2-3,TRBD1,CASSERGGQADTQYF,TGTGCCAGCAGTGAAAGGGGTGGACAGGCAGATACGCAGTATTTT
TRBV5-1,NA,TRBJ2-1,TRBD1,CASIGGQLSNEQFF,TGCGCCAGCATTGGGGGACAGCTTTCGAATGAGCAGTTCTTC
TRBV25-1,once,TRBJ1-6,NA,CASSRRAGDTPLHF,TGTGCCAGCAGCCGACGGGCGGGGGATACACCCCTCCACTTT
TRBV3-1/TRBV3-2,few,TRBJ1-1,NA,CASSQGQMNTEAFF,TGTGCCAGCAGCCAAGGACAGATGAACACTGAAGCTTTCTTT
TRBV9,NA,TRBJ2-1,NA,CASRLDPGGDNEQFF,TGTGCCAGCAGACTAGACCCCGGAGGAGACAATGAGCAGTTCTTC
TRBV27,few,TRBJ1-2,TRBD1,CASSPGTVYGYTF,TGTGCCAGCAGTCCAGGGACAGTCTATGGCTACACCTTC
TRBV11-3,few,TRBJ2-6,NA,CASSSTAGANVLTF,TGTGCCAGCAGCTCGACAGCTGGGGCCAACGTCCTGACTTTC
TRBV10-3,few,TRBJ2-3,TRBD1,CAISVPGQGADTQYF,TGTGCCATCAGTGTCCCGGGACAGGGTGCAGATACGCAGTATTTT
TRBV6-5,NA,TRBJ2-3,NA,CASSSTLGRRQYF,TGTGCCAGCAGTTCCACACTGGGCCGAAGGCAGTATTTT
TRBV4-1,few,TRBJ2-1,TRBD1,CASSHHDRGRYNEQFF,TGCGCCAGCAGCCACCACGACAGGGGGCGCTACAATGAGCAGTTCTTC
TRBV9,NA,TRBJ1-2,NA,CASSVSGNYGYTF,TGTGCCAGCAGCGTATCGGGTAACTATGGCTACACCTTC